The 10 T cell receptor beta chains below all came from one sample that was sequenced in a study of shared clonotypes between healthy human individuals. Method: immunoSEQ multiplex PCR; TCRdb's copy keeps in-frame clones and lacks some. The data show about 1 million clones, about three quarters seen once. The sample taken for sequencing was memory CD4+ T cells sorted from blood. Subset described: CD45RA-negative fraction. These receptors originate from a man aged 18 to 29 in good health.

The gene calls are TRBV11-2 and TRBJ2-3; D uncertain. The V gene lost 1 base and the J gene lost 5 bases, with 16 bases spanning the gap. This CDR3 has 16 amino acids. CDR1 is SGHAT and CDR2 is FQNNGV in the germline V gene. The CDR3 DNA reads TGTGCCAGCAGCTTAGGCCTAGGGTCTGGTTTAGATACGCAGTATTTT. As protein: CASSLGLGSGLDTQYF.

This clone has just a few counts. V gene TRBV7-2 combines with J gene TRBJ2-7; no clear D gene. Germline CDR1 SGHTA, CDR2 FQGNSA. V shed 0 bases and J shed 0 bases, with 9 bases lying between them. The CDR3 length is 15 residues. The CDR3 DNA reads TGTGCCAGCAGCTTAGCAGGGTTAAGCTCCTACGAGCAGTACTTC. Protein sequence: CASSLAGLSSYEQYF.

This rearrangement joins TRBV5-6 to TRBJ2-3; 11 bases fit TRBD2. The CDR3 length is 14 residues. V shed 4 bases, J shed 6 bases, and the junction held 4 bases outside the gene matches. Germline V gene lookup returns CDR1 SGHDT and CDR2 YYEEEE. The CDR3 DNA sequence: TGTGCCAGCAGCCCCGGGACTAGCGGTGATACGCAGTATTTT. As protein: CASSPGTSGDTQYF.

The sample holds a few counts of this clone. The rearrangement joins TRBV9 to TRBJ2-3; no definite D call. V dropped 0 bases and J dropped 2 bases, with 10 bases sitting between them. Germline CDR1 and CDR2: SGDLS and YYNGEE. The CDR3 has 15 amino acids. The CDR3 reads CASSVGVANTDTQYF. The CDR3 nucleotides read TGTGCCAGCAGCGTAGGAGTGGCTAACACAGATACGCAGTATTTT.

V is TRBV5-1 and J is TRBJ1-1; TRBD1 matches 9 bases. V was clipped by 3 bases and J by 6 bases; unmatched bases: 9. Germline CDR1 reads SGHRS; CDR2 reads YFSETQ. The CDR3 runs to 15 residues. CDR3 in amino acids: CASSSDRDRVAEAFF. In DNA, the CDR3 is TGCGCCAGCAGCTCGGACCGGGACAGGGTCGCTGAAGCTTTCTTT. The full variable domain, its missing parts supplied by reference TRBV5-1 and TRBJ1-1, is KAGVTQTPRYLIKTRGQQVTLSCSPISGHRSVSWYQQTPGQGLQFLFEYFSETQRNKGNFPGRFSGRQFSNSRSEMNVSTLELGDSALYLCASSSDRDRVAEAFFGQGTRLTVV.

The rearrangement links TRBV28 to TRBJ2-5, with a weak D call TRBD1 (6 bases). TRBJ2-7 explains the end of the DNA better; the J call may be wrong. CDR3 size: 14 residues. Germline V CDR1 and CDR2: MDHEN, SYDVKM. Here the CDR3 DNA reads TGTGCCAGCAGTTTAATACAGGGTCACCACGAGCAGTACTTC. This gives the protein CASSLIQGHHEQYF.

The chain has TRBV5-6 and TRBJ1-5, with a tentative D call TRBD1 (5 bases). The germline V gene has CDR1 SGHDT and CDR2 YYEEEE. The length of the CDR3 is 14 residues. V lost 0 bases to trimming and J lost 5 bases, with 9 bases between them. The CDR3 sequence: CASSLGQRDQPQHF. The CDR3 nucleotides read TGTGCCAGCAGCTTGGGACAGCGAGATCAGCCCCAGCATTTT.

Concerning this clone: A far larger clone is off by one base, so a read error is likely. V usage is TRBV5-6 and J usage is TRBJ1-1; D unclear. This CDR3 is built from 13 residues. Germline V gene sequence: CDR1 SGHDT, CDR2 YYEEEE. Trimming pared 1 base from V and 0 bases from J, leaving 4 bases between. The CDR3 coding sequence is TGTGCCAGCAGCTTGTACATGAACACTGAAGCTTTCTTT. The encoded protein is CASSLYMNTEAFF.

V gene TRBV6-1 combines with J gene TRBJ1-4, with D perhaps matching TRBD1 (5 bases). V was pared by 2 bases and J by 0 bases, with 16 bases between. CDR1 and CDR2 from the germline V gene are MNHNS and SASEGT. CDR3 length: 18 amino acids. The DNA for the CDR3 is TGTGCCAGCAGTGAACGGGGCCTAATATCTTCAACTAATGAAAAACTGTTTTTT. Protein sequence: CASSERGLISSTNEKLFF.

This chain connects TRBV6-5 to TRBJ1-4, with D perhaps matching TRBD1 (5 bases). Germline V lookup: CDR1 MNHEY, CDR2 SVGAGI. The V gene lost 4 bases and the J gene lost 0 bases, with 12 bases spanning the gap. The CDR3 loop spans 16 amino acids. CDR3 in amino acids: CASSLRQPTTNEKLFF. CDR3 in DNA: TGTGCCAGCAGTTTACGACAGCCTACAACTAATGAAAAACTGTTTTTT.